The 18 T cell receptor beta chains below come from one sample, sequenced in a study of shared clonotypes between healthy human individuals. Assay used: immunoSEQ multiplex PCR; TCRdb lists only in-frame clones, some missing. The sample has 760,000 or so clones; 96% are singletons. Naive CD8 cells, CD45RO-negative and positively selected for CCR7, excluded terminally differentiated effector memory CD45RA+ cells. The material sequenced was naive CD8+ T cells sorted from blood. These receptor sequences come from a man between 25 and 39 years old in good health.

This chain uses TRBV19 with TRBJ2-7; D remains ambiguous. V lost 3 bases and J lost 2, with 8 bases in between. CDR1 is LNHDA, CDR2 SQIVND, per germline (reference sequence). The CDR3 runs to 13 residues. The CDR3 is CASSIRLTYEQYF. As DNA, the CDR3 is TGTGCCAGTAGTATTCGGCTGACCTACGAGCAGTACTTC.

This clone has just one count. The gene calls are TRBV27 and TRBJ2-1; D is unclear. Trimming removed 8 bases at V and 0 bases at J, with 11 bases between. The germline gives CDR1 MNHEY, CDR2 SMNVEV (reference sequence). The CDR3 has 14 amino acids. The CDR3 DNA is TGTGCCAGCGCGACTTCCCGCTCCTACAATGAGCAGTTCTTC. It is translated as CASATSRSYNEQFF.

A single count supports this clone. The CDR3 sequence: CASSLGYDNEQFF. The CDR3 DNA sequence: TGTGCCAGCAGCTTGGGGTACGACAATGAGCAGTTCTTC. The chain uses TRBV5-4 and TRBJ2-1; D unresolved. There are 13 residues in the CDR3. CDR1 is SGHNT, CDR2 YYREEE, per germline (reference sequence). V lost 0 bases, J lost 5 bases, and 6 bases lay in between.

J is TRBJ2-7 and V is TRBV30; D is perhaps TRBD2 (5 bases). Looked up from germline, CDR1 is GTSNPN and CDR2 is SVGIG (reference sequence). The CDR3 spans 11 residues. V dropped 6 bases and J dropped 0 bases, with 6 bases sitting between them. DNA for the CDR3: TGTGCCTGCAGCGGCTCCTACGAGCAGTACTTC. Translated, it gives CACSGSYEQYF.

The chain is built from TRBV7-7 and TRBJ1-1; no clear D gene. V shed 5 bases and J shed 1 base, with 17 bases lying between them. CDR1 is SSHAT and CDR2 is FNYEAQ in the germline V gene (reference sequence). The CDR3 covers 16 residues. The CDR3 DNA follows: TGTGCCAGCAGCCCCTTATTCCGGAGTTCGAACACTGAAGCTTTCTTT. Its protein product is CASSPLFRSSNTEAFF.

The chain links TRBV7-9 to TRBJ2-3; D is ambiguous. V was shortened by 4 bases and J by 4 bases, with 12 bases between the two germline ends. CDR1 SEHNR and CDR2 FQNEAQ come from the germline V gene (reference sequence). The length of the CDR3 is 14 residues. The CDR3 sequence: CASSSVGVADTQYF. The CDR3 nucleotides read TGTGCCAGCAGCTCAGTTGGGGTGGCAGATACGCAGTATTTT.

The CDR3 spells CASSLHLRGTEQYF. The CDR3, as DNA: TGTGCCAGCAGCCTACACCTGAGGGGGACCGAGCAGTACTTC. The J gene is TRBJ2-7, the V gene TRBV7-8, with a tentative D call TRBD1 (6 bases). The V end was cut by 5 bases, the J end by 6 bases, with 17 bases between. The CDR3 runs to 14 residues. Germline V gene data show CDR1 as SGHVS and CDR2 as FQNEAQ.

The chain links TRBV14 to TRBJ2-7, with 11 nucleotides matching TRBD2. Germline trimming cut 3 bases from V and 3 bases from J; bases unmatched to any gene: 7. Germline CDR1 is SGHDN and CDR2 is FVKESK. The CDR3 loop spans 16 amino acids. CDR3 nucleotides: TGTGCCAGCAGCCAGGTAACTAGCGGGAGTGTCTACGAGCAGTACTTC. Its translation is CASSQVTSGSVYEQYF.

The V and J genes are TRBV6-1 and TRBJ1-5; D uncertain. The germline V gene has CDR1 MNHNS and CDR2 SASEGT. V was clipped by 3 bases and J by 6 bases, with 3 bases between them. This CDR3 has 11 amino acids. In DNA, the CDR3 is TGTGCCAGCAGTGATCCTCAGCCCCAGCATTTT. Encoded protein: CASSDPQPQHF.

This clone was seen once. V gene TRBV5-1 combines with J gene TRBJ1-4, with TRBD1 identical over 11 bases. V shed 4 bases and J 3 bases; nucleotides not matched to a gene: 8. Germline lookup yields CDR1 SGHRS and CDR2 YFSETQ. The CDR3 length is 17 residues. CDR3 in amino acids: CASSPGDRGIANEKLFF. CDR3 bases: TGCGCCAGCAGCCCCGGGGACAGGGGGATAGCTAATGAAAAACTGTTTTTT.

V and J are TRBV13 and TRBJ1-1, with D tentatively TRBD1 (6 bases). The CDR3 length is 13 residues. Germline V lookup: CDR1 PRHDT, CDR2 FYEKMQ (reference sequence). With 6 bases removed from V and 6 bases from J, the gap between germline ends came to 14 bases. Here the CDR3 reads CASSYRVEAEAFF. CDR3 bases: TGTGCCAGCAGTTACAGGGTGGAGGCTGAAGCTTTCTTT.

The chain couples TRBV6-1 to TRBJ2-3, with 9 bases identical to TRBD2. V lost 1 base and J lost 6; bases outside the gene matches: 8. The germline V gene encodes CDR1 MNHNS and CDR2 SASEGT. This CDR3 region has 16 residues. The CDR3 sequence is CASSEGVWREGDTQYF. Written as DNA, the CDR3 is TGTGCCAGCAGTGAAGGGGTATGGCGGGAGGGGGATACGCAGTATTTT.

The chain couples TRBV7-8 to TRBJ2-5; D remains unclear. Germline assignment: CDR1 SGHVS and CDR2 FQNEAQ. This CDR3 spans 16 amino acids. Deletions cut 5 bases from V and 5 bases from J, with 21 bases between. DNA for the CDR3: TGTGCCAGCAGCCCAGAAAGGGAACTCCTCGTTGAGACCCAGTACTTC. Amino acids: CASSPERELLVETQYF.

The chain employs TRBV7-9 and TRBJ2-7; 10 nucleotides agree with TRBD2. CDR1 and CDR2 (germline): SEHNR, FQNEAQ (reference sequence). CDR3 length: 19 amino acids. Trimming removed 3 bases from V and 7 bases from J; junction bases left unmatched: 21. CDR3 DNA: TGTGCCAGCAGCTTTAATAAGCCCGGGACTAGCGCTACGGAGGGGGAGCAGTACTTC. Its translation is CASSFNKPGTSATEGEQYF.

The rearrangement links TRBV11-2 to TRBJ1-4, with 9 nucleotides matching TRBD1. V was pared by 1 base and J by 5 bases, with 2 bases of the junction left unmatched. The germline gives CDR1 SGHAT, CDR2 FQNNGV. The CDR3 totals 15 residues. The CDR3 region has the DNA TGTGCCAGCAGCTTAGTAGGGACAGGGAATGAAAAACTGTTTTTT. This gives the protein CASSLVGTGNEKLFF.

The chain couples TRBV19 to TRBJ2-7, with 7 bases identical to TRBD1. Germline V gene data show CDR1 as LNHDA and CDR2 as SQIVND (reference sequence). The CDR3 totals 14 residues. V shed 5 bases and J 0 bases; nucleotides not matched to a gene: 4. CDR3 protein: CASSVTGASYEQYF. For the CDR3, the DNA is TGTGCCAGTAGTGTCACAGGGGCCTCCTACGAGCAGTACTTC.

The J gene is TRBJ2-2, the V gene TRBV28, with 9 bases aligning to TRBD2. Germline-derived CDR1 and CDR2 are MDHEN and SYDVKM. This CDR3 contains 16 residues. J was trimmed by 5 bases and V by 7 bases; bases with no gene match: 11. CDR3 protein: CASNPAGTSTTGELFF. The CDR3 coding sequence is TGTGCCAGCAACCCAGCCGGGACTAGCACAACCGGGGAGCTGTTTTTT.

V usage is TRBV29-1 and J usage is TRBJ2-1, with a tentative D call TRBD2 (5 bases). Germline CDR1 SQVTM, CDR2 ANQGSEA. The CDR3 is 16 amino acids. V gave up 6 bases and J gave up 0 bases, with 18 bases separating them. CDR3 protein: CSVPVDSSGSYNEQFF. The CDR3 DNA reads TGCAGCGTCCCTGTTGATTCAAGCGGCTCCTACAATGAGCAGTTCTTC.